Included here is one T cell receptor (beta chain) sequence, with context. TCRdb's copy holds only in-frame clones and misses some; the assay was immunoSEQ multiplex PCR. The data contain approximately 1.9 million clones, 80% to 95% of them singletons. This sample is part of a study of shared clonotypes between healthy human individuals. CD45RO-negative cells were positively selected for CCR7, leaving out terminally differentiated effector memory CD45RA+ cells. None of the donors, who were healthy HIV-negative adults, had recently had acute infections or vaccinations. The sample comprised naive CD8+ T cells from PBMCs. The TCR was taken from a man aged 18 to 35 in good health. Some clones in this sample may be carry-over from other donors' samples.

CDR3 loop: CAWSPNNEKLFF. In nucleotides, the CDR3 is TGTGCCTGGAGTCCCAACAATGAAAAACTGTTTTTT. The chain joins TRBV30 to TRBJ1-4; D is unclear. The CDR3 has 12 amino acids. V lost 2 bases and J lost 5, with 6 bases in between. Germline CDR1 GTSNPN, CDR2 SVGIG (reference sequence).